The 9 T cell receptor beta chains below were found in one sample sequenced in a study of blood T cell repertoires in COVID-19 (dated by TCRdb to between 2020 and 2021). Library method: the immunoSEQ multiplex PCR assay. The table was pulled from immuneACCESS by TCRdb, which kept in-frame rearrangements only. Such tables lose some clones; where checked, under half of the loss comes from unresolved V genes, and the rest has no known cause. Recorded for this sample are more than 95,000 clones; around 85% of them occurred a single time. The biggest ten clones account for 3.2% of the sample. The source material was peripheral blood. All receptors derive from a woman of 80 years or more with COVID-19, enrolled during active disease.

V gene TRBV6-1 combines with J gene TRBJ2-7; 12 nucleotides line up with TRBD2. Germline V gene lookup returns CDR1 MNHNS and CDR2 SASEGT. The ends lost 2 bases at V and 3 bases at J; junction bases unmatched: 5. The CDR3 runs 16 residues. In DNA form, the CDR3 reads TGTGCCAGCAGTGAATCGGCACTAGCGGGAGGCTACGAGCAGTACTTC. Amino acids: CASSESALAGGYEQYF.

This clone was counted between two and nine times. The chain is built from TRBV2 and TRBJ2-1, with 11 bases aligning to TRBD2. J gave up 8 bases and V 4 bases, and 1 base lay outside the gene matches. This CDR3 spans 13 amino acids. Germline V gives CDR1 SNHLY, CDR2 FYNNEI. The CDR3 region has the DNA TGTGCCAGCAGTGTACTAGCGGGAGATGAGCAGTTCTTC. Protein product: CASSVLAGDEQFF.

V and J are TRBV4-2 and TRBJ2-7, with 8 bases fitting TRBD2. The germline CDR1 and CDR2 sequences are LGHNA and YNFKEQ. The ends lost 5 bases at V and 5 bases at J; junction bases unmatched: 8. The CDR3 length is 14 residues. CDR3 protein: CASSNTGGLDEQYF. Written as DNA, the CDR3 is TGTGCCAGCAGCAATACGGGAGGGCTGGACGAGCAGTACTTC.

This clone has only one observation. V gene TRBV11-3 combines with J gene TRBJ2-1, with TRBD2 matching 7 bases. Losses at the gene ends were 1 base for V and 8 bases for J; bases not matched to a gene: 8. CDR1 is SGHNT, CDR2 YENEEA, per germline. The CDR3 is 15 residues long. Here the CDR3 DNA reads TGTGCCAGCAGCTTAGGGCCGGGAGGAACTCATGAGCAGTTCTTC. Translated, it gives CASSLGPGGTHEQFF.

This clone was recorded only once. This chain connects TRBV7-2 to TRBJ1-1; 12 bases align to TRBD1. The CDR3 is made up of 16 amino acids. With V trimmed by 3 bases and J by 2 bases, 4 bases remained unmatched. CDR1 is SGHTA, CDR2 FQGNSA, per germline. CDR3 residues: CASSLGTGGINTEAFF. Written as DNA, the CDR3 is TGTGCCAGCAGCTTGGGGACAGGGGGCATAAACACTGAAGCTTTCTTT.

The chain recombines TRBV11-2 with TRBJ2-7; 10 bases are shared with TRBD2. Germline CDR1 and CDR2: SGHAT and FQNNGV. The length of the CDR3 is 15 residues. The ends lost 0 bases at V and 9 bases at J; junction bases unmatched: 8. CDR3 DNA: TGTGCCAGCAGCTTAGAGTGGACTAGCGGTAGACCGCAGTACTTC. Encoded protein: CASSLEWTSGRPQYF.

This clone was detected once. The gene calls are TRBV12-3 or TRBV12-4 and TRBJ1-4; weak D call: TRBD1 (6 bases). The CDR3 is 13 residues long. Trimming removed 5 bases from V and 8 bases from J, with 12 bases in between. Here the CDR3 reads CASSRGASEKLFF. CDR3 coding DNA: TGTGCCAGCAGTCGGGGGGCATCAGAAAAACTGTTTTTT.

This clone was counted once. The rearrangement joins TRBV28 to TRBJ2-7; TRBD2 matches 14 bases. The germline V gene has CDR1 MDHEN and CDR2 SYDVKM. The J segment lost 2 bases and the V segment lost 8 bases, leaving 5 bases of the junction unmatched. The CDR3 sequence is 15 residues long. The CDR3 loop is CASGTSGSSPYEQYF. As DNA, the CDR3 is TGTGCCAGCGGGACTAGCGGGAGTTCCCCCTACGAGCAGTACTTC.

The V and J genes are TRBV28 and TRBJ2-7; tentatively, D is TRBD1 (5 bases). V dropped 5 bases and J dropped 3 bases, with 11 bases sitting between them. There are 13 residues in the CDR3. From germline, CDR1 is MDHEN and CDR2 SYDVKM. This chain's CDR3 is CASSATGVYEQYF. DNA for the CDR3: TGTGCCAGCAGTGCTACAGGAGTCTACGAGCAGTACTTC.